This entry is about one T cell receptor (beta chain). The specificity of this receptor is unknown. The record has no base qualities; no much larger clone is one base away. The data originate from a study of cytomegalovirus exposure and HLA in healthy donors (dated 2017 in TCRdb). Some background on the complete study: In an earlier analysis of about 560 of the donors, around 300 Gb of sequence data and roughly 100 million unique TCR beta sequences from 150 million to 200 million T cells were reported. An early release covering roughly 640 HLA-typed donors comprised approximately 290 gigabases of sequencing data and 65 million to 100 million unique TCR sequences. Of the 300 to 450 genotyped donors, 81% fell in the genetic ancestry cluster associated with self-reported Caucasian donors. The aim of the study was to test whether cataloging public T cell receptors could identify signatures of past pathogen exposure. The study used immunosequencing to profile the T cell repertoires of several hundred subjects and linked those repertoires to cytomegalovirus serostatus. In addition to the first cohort of 666 subjects, a separate validation cohort of 120 different subjects was used. To predict cytomegalovirus infection status, the study brought together high-throughput TCR immunosequencing, statistical association of individual TCRs with disease status, and machine learning. To study patterns of TCR occurrence, a later analysis re-analyzed previously published TCR beta repertoires from 666 donors and added high-resolution HLA genotyping. The later analysis used no new phenotypic data to find candidate immune exposures, relying instead on TCR beta sequences and their occurrence across donors. In an earlier analysis of around 540 of the donors, high-throughput TCR beta sequencing was used to judge whether each TCR beta V gene segment behaved as functional or pseudogenic. Donor age, sex, ethnicity and CMV serostatus were compiled together with the repertoire data. Genome-wide SNP genotypes for about 55% of the 666 donors were used in a later genetic analysis, which treated that subset as a discovery cohort. All discovery cohort repertoires had been generated using a single sequencing platform. HLA typing covered class I and class II loci at four-digit resolution. Typing coverage varied by locus: roughly 620-640 donors for A, B, C, DRB1 and DQB1; around 560 for DQA1; 600 to 610 for DPA1; about 450 for DPB1. Roughly five DR-DQ haplotypes were handled as single units for association and clustering, since linkage in the cohort was strong. On average, about 200,000 unique TCR beta nucleotide sequences were sequenced per donor among roughly 430 genotyped donors of the cohort, with roughly 20% of those sequences being non-productive. The investigation overall reported the following: In the study, 150 to 200 TCR beta chains were listed as associated with cytomegalovirus. A further reported finding was that TCR beta sequences accurately predicted the HLA-A and HLA-B alleles for most subjects in the first cohort. Linkage disequilibrium might explain the correlated functional status among segregating V segments, but an unknown experimental factor could not be excluded. Compared with equally common non-associated chains, HLA-associated TCR beta chains in a later analysis were more clonally expanded and had lower generation probabilities. Strong co-occurrence of HLA alleles, especially DR and DQ, made assigning TCR associations to individual alleles difficult. Broadly in line with IMGT annotations, most TCR beta V segments showed up in productive rearrangements about 90% or about 30% of the time in an earlier analysis of a few hundred of the donors. The classifier was reported to diagnose cytomegalovirus status with high specificity and sensitivity in both the original cohort and the validation cohort. Because HLA typing was unavailable for some donors at each locus, only the typed subset was used in association tests. Most CMV-associated TCR beta chains appeared to be HLA-restricted in a later analysis, and the HLA associations seemed to be driven largely by CMV exposure. At a false discovery rate of 0.05, a later analysis linked fewer than 20,000 TCR beta sequences to specific HLA alleles. A later genetic analysis reported fewer N-insertions in productive TCRs among donors in an Asian-associated ancestry cluster than the roughly 700-donor mean. A cluster of highly shared sequence variants was judged likely to be a technical artifact of the sequencing pipeline. It was suggested by the authors that the approach could potentially be generalized to other disease states and immunological phenotypes. The 87-base-pair reads could not distinguish some IMGT-functional V segments, including TRBV6-2 and TRBV6-3, so those segments were excluded. A later genetic analysis associated a missense DCLRE1C variant with V-gene and J-gene trimming of TCR beta chains, and an independent cohort replicated the association. Roughly uniform sequencing depth across donors was assumed in presence/absence analyses, although this assumption may not hold. According to a later analysis, parvovirus B19, influenza, CMV and Epstein-Barr virus appeared linked to several top co-occurrence clusters. Across donors, most TCR sequences were observed very rarely, whereas some public TCRs were present in many individuals. Because counts were too low, about 18 rarely observed V segments, including chromosome 9 orphons, were left out of the earlier analysis of a few hundred of the donors. A few of the identified cytomegalovirus-associated TCR beta chains were confirmed in vitro to be specific for cytomegalovirus antigens. In a later analysis, TCR association rates were found to vary across HLA loci, with the most associated TCRs seen for DRB1 alleles and the fewest for HLA-C alleles. Only TCR beta chains were sequenced in this cohort, and the absence of alpha or paired-chain data limited detectable features. For the cohort, immune exposure information was limited to CMV serostatus.

Receptor amplification or capture employed the immunoSEQ multiplex PCR assay. For the multiplex PCR, a mixture combining 60 forward primers for TCR Vbeta segments and 13 reverse primers for TCR Jbeta segments was used. The CDR3 region of rearranged TCR beta genes was amplified from genomic DNA with a multiplex PCR assay. On the Illumina HiSeq System, the amplified TCR beta libraries were sequenced as 87-base-pair reads. The published analysis was carried out like this. Across the roughly 700 repertoires, a later analysis counted tens of millions of unique TCR beta chains, around 11 million of which were shared by at least two donors. Raw reads were error-corrected and collapsed into unique sequences by a nearest-neighbor algorithm in which closely related sequences were merged to remove PCR and sequencing errors. CDR3 sequences were aligned to IMGT reference sequences to assign V, D and J gene segments. For a sequence to be retained, a match of at least six nucleotides was required to both a V gene segment and a J gene segment. A rearrangement was called productive if the CDR3 had no stop codons and remained in frame with V and J, and every other rearrangement was called non-productive. Following IMGT convention, CDR3 was defined as the stretch from the second conserved V-encoded cysteine to the conserved J-encoded phenylalanine. The earlier analysis of 587 of the donors excluded any sequence lacking an unambiguous match to a single V gene segment. In an earlier analysis of a few hundred of the donors, a V segment was called functional when productive rearrangements were above 56.7%, and segregating when the standard deviation between donors exceeded 5%. A statistical classification framework was built for diagnosing cytomegalovirus status from the catalog of TCR beta chain sequences. V and J gene assignment, in a later analysis, came from comparing TCR nucleotide sequences with IMGT/GENE-DB human TR gene sequences. A later analysis assigned CDR3 sequences and most-parsimonious VDJ recombination scenarios with the TCRdist pipeline. A later analysis defined each TCR beta chain by its CDR3 amino acid sequence plus V-gene family, and excluded reads lacking a unique V-gene family. As a way to deal with suspected cross-contamination and a sequencing artifact, a later analysis dropped more than 500 nucleotide sequences that were highly shared and had low generation probability. For each public chain, a later analysis derived a clonal expansion index from normalized ranks of inferred template counts within each repertoire. In a later analysis, generation probabilities were computed with a VDJ recombination model fitted to out-of-frame rearrangements, and the resulting probabilities were checked against IGoR. A later analysis scored TCR-TCR, TCR-HLA and TCR-CMV co-occurrence with hypergeometric tests, applying a repertoire-size bias correction to TCR pairs. False discovery rates were estimated in a later analysis by permuting HLA or CMV assignments 20 times. In a later analysis, co-occurring TCRs were grouped using DBSCAN, and TCRdist sequence similarity was added for clustering within HLA-allele-positive subsets. Repertoires with fewer than 30,000 or more than 120,000 public chains, plus five repertoires with anomalous nucleotide sharing, were excluded from co-occurrence clustering. Not all clones reach the TCRdb copy of this immuneACCESS table, which keeps in-frame sequences only. Checked studies attribute under half of the gap to unresolved V genes and leave the rest unexplained. That table supplies the V and J calls and clone size; D and trimming were determined from the DNA. This sample comprises approximately 100,000 clones, 74% of them detected only once. The ten largest clonotypes hold approximately 2% of the sample.

The cohort comprised 666 healthy bone marrow donors. Cohort members were all nominally healthy when sampled, although unrecorded immune exposures were likely present. Of the 666 cohort members, around 310 had a positive CMV serostatus and approximately 400 had a negative one, while no CMV serostatus was recorded for the donor. A peripheral blood sample was collected from each donor, and TCR beta sequencing was performed on peripheral blood mononuclear cells. Genomic DNA extraction from the blood cell samples was performed with the Qiagen DNeasy Blood Extraction Kit. Trimming at the junction amounts to 7 bases on V and 6 bases on J, and the germline ends lie 15 bases apart. Its CDR3 holds 14 amino acids, cysteine through phenylalanine. The DNA shown is the 42-base CDR3, in frame from base 1. From a lookup of the germline V gene, CDR1 and CDR2 are KGHSH and LQKENI.

Sequencing was done on a sample of PBMCs. The chain is made from TRBV18 and TRBJ2-2; D gene: possibly TRBD1, on 6 matching bases. This TCR was recovered from a human donor in good health. The DNA reads TGTGCCAGCTTACAGGGAATGATCCCCGGGGAGCTGTTTTTT. It translates as CASLQGMIPGELFF. The reference TRBV18 and TRBJ2-2 proteins fill in what lies around the CDR3, so the full variable domain reads NAGVMQNPRHLVRRRGQEARLRCSPMKGHSHVYWYRQLPEEGLKFMVYLQKENIIDESGMPKERFSAEFPKEGPSILRIQQVVRGDSAAYFCASLQGMIPGELFFGEGSRLTVL.